A selection of T cell receptor beta chains follows, all from one sample in a study of blood T cells in healthy people across ages. Using its own MiXCR run on the 5' RACE reads, TCRdb lists one record per CDR3 protein. The data contain hundreds of thousands of distinct CDR3 sequences, more than 40% of them singletons. Sample: blood. The source of these receptors is a man aged 55 to 70 in good health. Both conserved end residues are trimmed from each CDR3. The order of the fields is CDR3 length, clone size, V gene, J gene, CDR3 protein. The size of a clone is reported for some rows only, either as once, few or many, or as a class for expanded clones.

13	few	TRBV7-9	TRBJ1-1	ASSFPGQPNTEAF
13	few	TRBV5-4	TRBJ2-7	ASSSRGIRSYEQY
13	few	TRBV11-2	NA	AGSLAPGGSETQY
10	once	TRBV11-2	TRBJ1-2	ASSYTRYGYT
11	NA	TRBV6-2/TRBV6-3	TRBJ2-7	ASSWGRGYEQY
16	NA	TRBV20-1	TRBJ2-2	SARVGTGGSANTGELF
12	NA	TRBV7-2	TRBJ2-7	ASRLDSKGGEQY
13	NA	TRBV6-5	TRBJ2-6	ASLPLLSGANVLT
10	NA	TRBV10-3	TRBJ2-7	AISETGGEQY
15	NA	TRBV4-1	TRBJ2-7	ASSQDPSGGPYNEQY
16	few	TRBV4-3	TRBJ2-2	ASSQRLAGAANTGELF
11	NA	TRBV20-1	TRBJ1-5	SANRGVLQPQH
10	NA	TRBV28	TRBJ2-1	ASSYSHNEQF
12	few	TRBV12-3/TRBV12-4	TRBJ1-5	ASTPGVGNQPQH
14	NA	TRBV7-8	TRBJ2-5	ASSLATAGGRKTQY
14	NA	TRBV5-1	TRBJ2-1	ASSLKRGRSHNEQF
12	NA	TRBV5-1	TRBJ2-1	ASSDDRGAGEQF
12	few	TRBV27	TRBJ2-7	ASSRGTTSYEQY
11	few	TRBV29-1	TRBJ2-1	SGAKSSYNEQF
12	NA	TRBV6-2/TRBV6-3	TRBJ2-1	ASSYSSRAGEQF
12	NA	TRBV20-1	TRBJ2-3	SATSTSSTDTQY
12	many	TRBV7-9	TRBJ2-7	ASSPGRTTYEQY
9	NA	TRBV29-1	TRBJ2-7	SGGSLSEQY